This T cell receptor (beta chain) was profiled in a study of T cells in Graves' hyperthyroidism and ophthalmopathy (dated by TCRdb to between 2018 and 2021). About the investigation overall: Peripheral blood samples were taken at the time of initial diagnosis, prior to any treatment. TCR Vbeta CDR3 sequencing of around 130 peripheral blood samples (over 40 ophthalmopathy, 70 to 85 hyperthyroidism and approximately 17 progressor patients) is reported in the paper. After blood sampling, hyperthyroidism patients were treated with methimazole at a starting dose of 30 mg daily, and ophthalmopathy patients were treated with high-dose intravenous methylprednisolone. The approximately 98 discovery patients were randomly divided into training and test sets at a 7:3 ratio. Thyroid tissue and blood T-cell repertoires from about six Graves' hyperthyroidism patients were also compared in the study. To identify distinguishing TCR V-J signatures, a discovery cohort of around 100 patients was used, comprising 43 with Graves' ophthalmopathy and 57 with stable Graves' hyperthyroidism. Whether ophthalmopathy could be predicted prospectively was tested in an independent validation cohort made up of about 20 hyperthyroidism patients plus 17 patients who later progressed to ophthalmopathy.

The TCR beta CDR3 regions were amplified from RNA transcripts. The first round of RT-PCR for the TCR CDR3 was performed with the HTBI primer set and the Qiagen OneStep RT-PCR kit. The libraries were constructed in a second round of multiplex PCR and then size-selected and purified. Sequencing of the libraries was done on an Illumina HiSeq2000 using paired-end 100 bp reads. The study's own analysis went as follows. SOAPnuke was used to process the raw data, throwing out any read that contained adapters or uncalled bases, had a mean Phred below 15, or lacked an exact constant-primer or identifier match. High-quality paired reads were merged with COPE v1.2.5, and unique nucleotide sequences were defined as clonotypes. MiTCR v1.1 was used to align the clonotypes against IMGT TRBV, TRBD and TRBJ reference segments. Only V-J combinations with frequency above 0.0001, covering roughly 99% of repertoires, were analysed. The TCS score was defined as F50 (clonal expansion) divided by E x V (chaos), with BLOSUM62-based TCRdist calculated between CDR3 peptides within each V-J. Welch's t-statistics and random forest reduced fewer than 600 V-J features to 13, which were used in a naive Bayes classifier (R e1071). The Morisita-Horn index was used to measure how similar the thyroid and blood repertoires were. TCRdb reworked the public reads: Q25 trimming with fastp, MiXCR clone assembly, productive beta chains retained. One record per CDR3 amino acid sequence lists the most common genes and DNA. TCRdb's processing, not the study's, gives the V and J calls here. This sample lists about 680,000 distinct CDR3 sequences; roughly a third were detected once. Around 30% of the sample belongs to the ten largest clones.

A patient counted as having stable Graves' hyperthyroidism if no progression to ophthalmopathy occurred over 18 months of follow-up. Hyperthyroidism patients were newly diagnosed, had a disease duration of under 2 months, and were aged 18 to 65 years. Exclusion was applied to patients with uncontrolled infections, other autoimmune diseases, pregnancy or lactation. Diagnoses were based on clinical symptoms, serum thyroxine and TRAb, thyroid ultrasound and orbital computed tomography. PBMCs were separated from approximately 9.9 ml of fresh peripheral blood using Ficoll-Paque density gradient centrifugation. Trizol reagent was used to extract total RNA, and RNA quality was then checked on an Agilent 2100 Bioanalyzer. The cysteine opens and the phenylalanine closes a CDR3 of 14 amino acids. Only CDR3 DNA is held: 42 bases, read in frame from base 1. CDR1 SEHNR and CDR2 FQNEAQ were looked up in the germline V gene (reference sequence). V is reduced by 9 bases and J by 2 bases, leaving a spacing of 16 bases between them.

On the study overall, not on this receptor specifically: In cross-validation, a model built on a 13 V-J signature told ophthalmopathy apart from stable hyperthyroidism with over 85% sensitivity and about 81% specificity, and in testing the same model reached 80%/75%. During validation, the model predicted progression to ophthalmopathy a median of roughly six months ahead of onset, with around 71% sensitivity and less than 85% specificity. Most expanded thyroid clonotypes (frequency above 0.001) were also detected in blood, suggesting blood repertoires may reflect thyroid immune responses. Sample size was not statistically predetermined, and investigators were not blinded to group allocation.

Comments on this clonotype: No antigen is known for it. One base away there is no much larger clone; base qualities are not given.

The chain is made from TRBV7-9 and TRBJ1-1, and possibly TRBD1, on 6 matching bases. This clonotype was obtained from a woman aged 40 to 50 with Graves' hyperthyroidism. Sequencing used blood. The nucleotide sequence is given as TGTGCCAGTCCGAAACAGGGTCTAAACACTGAAGCTTTCTTT. Its translation is CASPKQGLNTEAFF. Beyond the CDR3, the reference TRBV7-9 and TRBJ1-1 genes provide the residues; the full variable domain reads: DTGVSQNPRHKITKRGQNVTFRCDPISEHNRLYWYRQTLGQGPEFLTYFQNEAQLEKSRLLSDRFSAERPKGSFSTLEIQRTEQGDSAMYLCASPKQGLNTEAFFGQGTRLTVV.